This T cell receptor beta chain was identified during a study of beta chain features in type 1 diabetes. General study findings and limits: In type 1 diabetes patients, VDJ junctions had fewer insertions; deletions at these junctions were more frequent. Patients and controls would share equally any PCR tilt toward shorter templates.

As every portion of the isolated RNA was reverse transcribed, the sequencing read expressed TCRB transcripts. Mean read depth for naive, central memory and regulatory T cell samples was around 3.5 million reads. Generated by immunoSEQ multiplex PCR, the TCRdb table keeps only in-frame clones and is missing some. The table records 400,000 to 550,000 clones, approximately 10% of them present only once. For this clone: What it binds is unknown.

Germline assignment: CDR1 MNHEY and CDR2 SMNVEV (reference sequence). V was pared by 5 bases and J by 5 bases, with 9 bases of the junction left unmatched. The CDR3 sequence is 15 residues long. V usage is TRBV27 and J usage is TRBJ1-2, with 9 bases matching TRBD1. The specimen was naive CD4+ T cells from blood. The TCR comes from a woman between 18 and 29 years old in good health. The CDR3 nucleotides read TGTGCCAGCAGTCCCAGGAGGGACAGGGAGTATGGCTACACCTTC. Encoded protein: CASSPRRDREYGYTF.